Each of the 20 T cell receptor beta chains below was sequenced from the same sample in a study of T cells expressing NK-cell markers. With the 5' RACE reads reprocessed, TCRdb shows one record per CDR3 protein and no DNA. The table lists some 460,000 distinct CDR3 sequences, with almost 1.5% in the top ten. The sequenced material came from blood T cells: a sorted CD56 or NKG2C T cell subset, CD4+ or CD8+ T cells, or bulk PBMC T cells (not recorded which). These receptors all come from a woman in her 50s in good health.

The rearrangement joins TRBV6-1 to TRBJ2-1. The CDR3 has 14 amino acids. Germline V lookup: CDR1 MNHNS, CDR2 SASEGT. This chain's CDR3 is CASSYGSSYNEQFF.

This rearrangement joins TRBV2 to TRBJ2-2. The CDR3 is 13 amino acids. Germline V CDR1 and CDR2: SNHLY, FYNNEI. The chain's CDR3 is CASMKVVAGELFF.

V is TRBV20-1 and J is TRBJ2-1. This CDR3 region has 12 residues. Per the germline V gene, CDR1 is DFQATT and CDR2 is SNEGSKA (reference sequence). CDR3: CSVPTYYNEQFF.

The rearrangement links TRBV29-1 to TRBJ2-7; TCRdb calls TRBD1, which cannot be checked without DNA. The CDR3 covers 13 residues. CDR1 SQVTM and CDR2 ANQGSEA come from the germline V gene. The CDR3 here is CSVGGTLLYEQYF.

The V and J genes are TRBV10-3 and TRBJ2-2; TCRdb's D call, TRBD2, is unchecked because there is no DNA. Germline CDR1 ENHRY, CDR2 SYGVKD. This CDR3 is built from 16 residues. The CDR3: CAISPASGTNTGELFF.

The CDR3 spells CASSARTGKTYEQYF. The V and J genes are TRBV9 and TRBJ2-7; without DNA, the TCRdb call of TRBD1 cannot be checked. The CDR3 runs to 15 residues. Per the germline V gene, CDR1 is SGDLS and CDR2 is YYNGEE. Together with reference TRBV9 and TRBJ2-7, the CDR3 gives the full variable domain: DSGVTQTPKHLITATGQRVTLRCSPRSGDLSVYWYQQSLDQGLQFLIQYYNGEERAKGNILERFSAQQFPDLHSELNLSSLELGDSALYFCASSARTGKTYEQYFGPGTRLTVT.

The rearrangement links TRBV27 to TRBJ1-1. The CDR3 loop spans 13 amino acids. From germline, CDR1 is MNHEY and CDR2 SMNVEV (reference sequence). CDR3 loop: CASSLSKPSEAFF.

V gene TRBV24-1 combines with J gene TRBJ1-5; the D call of TRBD1 rests on TCRdb alone, since no DNA is present to check it. The germline V gene encodes CDR1 KGHDR and CDR2 SFDVKD. This CDR3 region has 13 residues. CDR3 amino acids: CATSRGDNQPQHF.

The chain employs TRBV20-1 and TRBJ2-3; the TCRdb D gene call, TRBD2, has no DNA to confirm it. The CDR3 has 15 residues. Germline CDR1 is DFQATT and CDR2 is SNEGSKA (reference sequence). The CDR3 loop reads CSARPTSVYTDTQYF.

V gene TRBV24-1 combines with J gene TRBJ2-1; absent DNA, TCRdb's TRBD1 call cannot be checked. The CDR3 has 17 residues. Looked up from germline, CDR1 is KGHDR and CDR2 is SFDVKD. The CDR3 loop reads CATSDDRDRSSHNEQFF.

The V and J genes are TRBV28 and TRBJ1-3; TCRdb outputs TRBD1, but without DNA this stays unchecked. CDR1 is MDHEN and CDR2 is SYDVKM in the germline V gene. The CDR3 has 19 amino acids. The CDR3 spells CASSSGQGLALGSGNTIYF.

CDR3 sequence: CASSETEIPGELFF. The rearrangement links TRBV7-9 to TRBJ2-2. CDR1 is SEHNR and CDR2 is FQNEAQ in the germline V gene (reference sequence). The length of the CDR3 is 14 residues.

The rearrangement joins TRBV7-2 to TRBJ2-7. The CDR3 length is 12 residues. Per germline, CDR1 SGHTA and CDR2 FQGNSA. The chain's CDR3 is CASSLDHWAWYF.

The chain links TRBV25-1 to TRBJ2-3; TCRdb proposes TRBD2, but this gene call is untestable without DNA. Per the germline V gene, CDR1 is MGHDK and CDR2 is SYGVNS. The CDR3 is made up of 17 amino acids. The CDR3 sequence is CASSDTGAGRVSDTQYF. The full variable domain, its missing parts supplied by reference TRBV25-1 and TRBJ2-3, is EADIYQTPRYLVIGTGKKITLECSQTMGHDKMYWYQQDPGMELHLIHYSYGVNSTEKGDLSSESTVSRIRTEHFPLTLESARPSHTSQYLCASSDTGAGRVSDTQYFGPGTRLTVL.

This chain connects TRBV29-1 to TRBJ2-7; TCRdb gives TRBD1 as the D gene, but with no DNA this cannot be confirmed. This CDR3 is built from 13 residues. Looked up from germline, CDR1 is SQVTM and CDR2 is ANQGSEA. The CDR3 sequence: CSVQVRGPYEQYF.

V and J are TRBV5-1 and TRBJ2-1; TCRdb's D call, TRBD1, is unchecked because there is no DNA. The CDR3 extends over 13 amino acids. Germline V gives CDR1 SGHRS, CDR2 YFSETQ. The CDR3 region is CASSPESTGAPFF.

J is TRBJ1-5 and V is TRBV6-5; TCRdb indicates TRBD1, and absent DNA this call remains unverified. The CDR3 consists of 15 residues. Germline V gene data show CDR1 as MNHEY and CDR2 as SVGAGI. This CDR3 is CASSSWGGNNQPQHF.

The chain joins TRBV29-1 to TRBJ1-1; TCRdb proposes TRBD1, but this gene call is untestable without DNA. The CDR3 length is 13 residues. The germline gives CDR1 SQVTM, CDR2 ANQGSEA. CDR3 amino acids: CSLKAQGSSEAFF.

The chain is built from TRBV9 and TRBJ2-7. There are 14 residues in the CDR3. Germline V gives CDR1 SGDLS, CDR2 YYNGEE. Here the CDR3 reads CASSVGDGFYEQYF.

This rearrangement joins TRBV5-6 to TRBJ2-5; TCRdb returns TRBD2, unconfirmable since there is no DNA. The CDR3 covers 14 residues. Germline lookup yields CDR1 SGHDT and CDR2 YYEEEE. The CDR3 sequence is CASSQVTSGRAQYF.